Sequencing of this TCR beta chain was carried out in a study of OX40 agonist ivuxolimab in advanced cancers. The overall study: As their treatment, patients were administered ivuxolimab, an agonistic anti-OX40 (CD134) antibody. Patients treated during dose escalation were battling hepatocellular carcinoma, melanoma, renal cell or head and neck cancer. Past anti-PD-1, anti-PD-L1 or anti-CTLA-4 therapy was accepted, and approximately 40% had received some.

It was autoimmune disease history or systemic immunosuppression that excluded patients. This clone was seen just once. Measured with immunoSEQ multiplex PCR; TCRdb has only the in-frame clones, and not every one. The sample consists of 50,000 to 70,000 clones, about 85% of them appearing once. V was clipped by 0 bases and J by 5 bases; unmatched bases: 18. The CDR3 totals 20 residues. Looked up from germline, CDR1 is MGHRA and CDR2 is YSYEKL. The sequence came from an adult with an advanced solid tumor such as melanoma, head and neck, liver or kidney cancer. This sample comprised CD4+ or CD8+ T cells sorted from blood, obtained in a trial of the OX40 agonist ivuxolimab. This sequence joins TRBV4-1 and TRBJ2-1, with TRBD2 identical over 8 bases. The DNA for the CDR3 is TGCGCCAGCAGCCAAGAGGGTTTTGGGACTAGAAGACTGTGGCACAATGAGCAGTTCTTC. It translates to CASSQEGFGTRRLWHNEQFF.